Listed below are T cell receptor beta chains from one sample, sequenced in a study of molecular identifiers for immune sequencing clone quantification. TCRdb analysed the PCR reads with MiXCR anew, one entry per CDR3 protein. Of some 590,000 distinct CDR3 sequences listed, 25% were seen once; the top ten hold 0.6% to 0.9%. Specimen: naive CD8+ T cells from blood, with Jurkat cell RNA spiked in. All receptors derive from a human donor in good health. Some libraries in this study had Jurkat cell RNA spiked in. The CDR3 runs from the conserved cysteine through the conserved F or W. Fields, in order: V gene, clone size, D gene, J gene, CDR3 protein, CDR3 DNA. The D gene is left open where the match is weak. Clone sizes are given selectively: once, few, many, or a class where the clone is expanded.

>TRBV6-5|many|NA|TRBJ2-2
CASSSSRRAGTNTGELFF
TGTGCCAGCAGTTCCAGCCGTAGGGCGGGGACGAACACCGGGGAGCTGTTTTTT
>TRBV4-3|NA|TRBD2|TRBJ2-7
CASSHIGGATYEQYF
TGCGCCAGCAGCCACATCGGGGGGGCCACTTACGAGCAGTACTTC
>TRBV20-1|NA|TRBD2|TRBJ2-3
CSARPPTSGVLTDTQYF
TGCAGTGCTAGACCTCCGACTAGCGGGGTACTCACAGATACGCAGTATTTT
>TRBV10-2|few|NA|TRBJ1-2
CASSEWGRGGYTF
TGCGCCAGCAGTGAGTGGGGAAGAGGCGGCTACACCTTC
>TRBV4-3|NA|TRBD2|TRBJ2-7
CASSQGTSGSIYEQYF
TGCGCCAGCAGCCAAGGCACTAGCGGGTCTATTTACGAGCAGTACTTC
>TRBV4-2|NA|TRBD2|TRBJ2-1
CASSQAGLAEQFF
TGTGCCAGCAGCCAAGCAGGACTAGCGGAGCAGTTCTTC
>TRBV19|NA|NA|TRBJ2-1
CASSADWSPYNEQFF
TGTGCCAGTAGTGCCGACTGGAGCCCCTACAATGAGCAGTTCTTC
>TRBV6-2/TRBV6-3|many|NA|TRBJ2-5
CASRPDQAQETQYF
TGTGCCAGCAGACCTGATCAGGCCCAAGAGACCCAGTACTTC
>TRBV29-1|many|NA|TRBJ2-2
CSVWDYGNTGELFF
TGCAGCGTTTGGGATTATGGGAACACCGGGGAGCTGTTTTTT
>TRBV4-3|many|NA|TRBJ1-3
CASSQDRFSGNTIYF
TGCGCCAGCAGCCAAGACAGGTTCTCTGGAAACACCATATATTTT
>TRBV14|many|NA|TRBJ2-3
CASSQGYPSTDTQYF
TGTGCCAGCAGCCAAGGTTACCCGAGCACAGATACGCAGTATTTT
>TRBV12-3/TRBV12-4|many|TRBD1|TRBJ2-3
CASSAPGGFTDTQYF
TGTGCCAGCAGTGCCCCAGGGGGCTTCACAGATACGCAGTATTTT
>TRBV27|many|TRBD2|TRBJ2-3
CASSTGLSSTDTQYF
TGTGCCAGCTCCACGGGACTATCGAGCACAGATACGCAGTATTTT
>TRBV30|many|TRBD1|TRBJ2-3
CAWSGTGGITDTQYF
TGTGCCTGGAGTGGGACAGGGGGTATCACAGATACGCAGTATTTT
>TRBV27|many|NA|TRBJ2-7
CASSLSEGGSRYEQYF
TGTGCCAGCAGTTTGTCCGAAGGGGGGTCCCGCTACGAGCAGTACTTC
>TRBV20-1|many|TRBD2|TRBJ2-3
CSARVVSGRDPDTQYF
TGCAGTGCTAGAGTAGTCAGCGGGAGGGATCCAGATACGCAGTATTTT
>TRBV4-3|many|TRBD1|TRBJ1-2
CASSQDIRGPVGYTF
TGCGCCAGCAGCCAAGATATCAGGGGGCCGGTTGGCTACACCTTC
>TRBV28|few|TRBD1|TRBJ2-7
CASSLRTGGEQYF
TGTGCCAGCAGTTTGAGGACAGGGGGCGAGCAGTACTTC
>TRBV29-1|NA|TRBD1|TRBJ1-1
CSVQGENTEAFF
TGCAGCGTCCAGGGGGAGAACACTGAAGCTTTCTTT
>TRBV7-9|NA|NA|TRBJ1-2
CASSLVGLGQFNYGYTF
TGTGCCAGCAGCTTAGTTGGTTTAGGACAGTTTAACTATGGCTACACCTTC
>TRBV7-8|few|NA|TRBJ2-1
CASSVWDTSSYNEQFF
TGTGCCAGCAGCGTGTGGGACACAAGCTCCTACAATGAGCAGTTCTTC
>TRBV6-5|few|TRBD2|TRBJ2-1
CASSYSPSGRAGPYNEQFF
TGTGCCAGCAGTTACTCCCCCAGCGGGAGGGCTGGGCCCTACAATGAGCAGTTCTTC
>TRBV12-3/TRBV12-4|many|NA|TRBJ2-3
CASSPTGTGDTDTQYF
TGTGCCAGCAGTCCGACAGGTACGGGGGACACAGATACGCAGTATTTT
>TRBV12-3/TRBV12-4|NA|NA|TRBJ2-7
CASSLAASTYEQYF
TGTGCCAGCAGTCTGGCGGCCTCGACCTACGAGCAGTACTTC
>TRBV9|many|TRBD2|TRBJ2-3
CASSPPAGGDTDTQYF
TGTGCCAGCAGCCCTCCAGCGGGAGGCGACACAGATACGCAGTATTTT
>TRBV29-1|many|NA|TRBJ1-1
CSVETGANTEAFF
TGCAGCGTTGAAACCGGGGCGAACACTGAAGCTTTCTTT
>TRBV29-1|NA|TRBD1|TRBJ2-2
CSVEERDRNPGELFF
TGCAGCGTTGAAGAACGGGACAGGAACCCCGGGGAGCTGTTTTTT
>TRBV9|NA|NA|TRBJ1-3
CASSVGDSGNTIYF
TGTGCCAGCAGCGTAGGCGACTCTGGAAACACCATATATTTT
>TRBV2|few|NA|TRBJ2-1
CASGLSVSYNEQFF
TGTGCCAGCGGACTAAGCGTCTCCTACAATGAGCAGTTCTTC
>TRBV2|many|NA|TRBJ2-2
CARSRPSGELFF
TGTGCCAGATCCCGTCCTTCCGGGGAGCTGTTTTTT
>TRBV11-3|few|NA|TRBJ2-7
CASSLDGGSGYEQYF
TGTGCCAGCAGCTTAGACGGTGGGAGCGGTTACGAGCAGTACTTC
>TRBV25-1|NA|NA|TRBJ2-1
CASGQATYNEQFF
TGTGCCAGCGGGCAGGCGACCTACAATGAGCAGTTCTTC